A single sample is the source of the 24 T cell receptor beta chains below, sequenced in a study of blood T cell repertoires in COVID-19. Sequencing was performed with immunoSEQ multiplex PCR; in TCRdb, only in-frame clones are kept and a portion is missing. The sample holds more than 200,000 clones, approximately 80% seen once. Specimen: peripheral blood. These receptors originate from a man in his 60s with acute or convalescent COVID-19.

V and J are TRBV7-8 and TRBJ1-1; D not resolved. Germline CDR1 reads SGHVS; CDR2 reads FQNEAQ. This CDR3 contains 13 residues. Trimming pared 8 bases from V and 3 bases from J, leaving 13 bases between. CDR3 loop: CASGLSQDTEAFF. As DNA, the CDR3 is TGTGCCAGCGGACTCTCCCAGGACACTGAAGCTTTCTTT. Drawing the rest from reference TRBV7-8 and TRBJ1-1, the complete variable domain is GAGVSQSPRYKVAKRGQDVALRCDPISGHVSLFWYQQALGQGPEFLTYFQNEAQLDKSGLPSDRFFAERPEGSVSTLKIQRTQQEDSAVYLCASGLSQDTEAFFGQGTRLTVV.

This clone was seen many times. The chain employs TRBV4-3 and TRBJ1-3, with 7 bases matching TRBD1. The trim removed 2 bases at V and 6 bases at J, leaving 13 bases unmatched. The CDR3 has 17 amino acids. CDR1 LGHNA and CDR2 YSLEER come from the germline V gene. The CDR3 loop reads CASSQFLQGQRTNTIYF. As DNA, the CDR3 is TGCGCCAGCAGCCAATTTTTGCAGGGACAGCGAACAAACACCATATATTTT.

The V gene is TRBV15, the J gene TRBJ2-5; TRBD2 matches 10 bases. This CDR3 has 18 amino acids. The V gene's germline CDR1 is LNHNV and CDR2 YYDKDF (reference sequence). V dropped 5 bases and J dropped 7; count of bases not matched to a gene: 19. CDR3 coding DNA: TGTGCCACCAGCGGCCGAGGACTCCAGCGGGGGGGGTCGGCGACCCAGTACTTC. Its translation: CATSGRGLQRGGSATQYF.

The J gene is TRBJ2-7, the V gene TRBV7-9; 7 bases fit TRBD2. Per germline, CDR1 SEHNR and CDR2 FQNEAQ (reference sequence). This CDR3 contains 17 residues. Germline trimming cut 2 bases from V and 1 base from J; bases unmatched to any gene: 11. CDR3 DNA sequence: TGTGCCAGCAGCTTAAACCTGCGCGGGAGTGGGTCCTACGAGCAGTACTTC. This gives the protein CASSLNLRGSGSYEQYF.

The V and J genes are TRBV29-1 and TRBJ2-1, with D perhaps matching TRBD1 (6 bases). The V end lost 4 bases, the J end lost 3 bases, and 19 bases lay between the germline ends. The CDR3 has 16 residues. The V gene's germline CDR1 is SQVTM and CDR2 ANQGSEA. DNA of the CDR3: TGCAGCGTTGGCCGTTTGGTTCAGGGGTACTACAATGAGCAGTTCTTC. Translating gives CSVGRLVQGYYNEQFF.

The chain carries TRBV4-1 and TRBJ1-1, with 8 bases matching TRBD1. CDR1 is MGHRA, CDR2 YSYEKL, per germline. This CDR3 region has 18 residues. With V trimmed by 1 base and J by 0 bases, 10 bases remained unmatched. The DNA for the CDR3 is TGCGCCAGCAGCCAAGGTCGGACAGGGCCAAGGATGAACACTGAAGCTTTCTTT. Translated, it gives CASSQGRTGPRMNTEAFF.

V is TRBV2 and J is TRBJ2-1; 15 bases line up with TRBD2. The junction had 6 bases not matched to a gene; V was cut back by 5 bases and J by 4 bases. The germline gives CDR1 SNHLY, CDR2 FYNNEI. The CDR3 spans 17 residues. CDR3 sequence: CASSRGLAGGLYNEQFF. In nucleotides, the CDR3 is TGTGCCAGCAGTCGGGGACTAGCGGGGGGCCTTTACAATGAGCAGTTCTTC. Full variable domain (remainder filled in from reference TRBV2 and TRBJ2-1): EPEVTQTPSHQVTQMGQEVILRCVPISNHLYFYWYRQILGQKVEFLVSFYNNEISEKSEIFDDQFSVERPDGSNFTLKIRSTKLEDSAMYFCASSRGLAGGLYNEQFFGPGTRLTVL.

This chain uses TRBV7-9 with TRBJ2-7; D call uncertain. Trimming took off 0 bases at V and 6 bases at J, with 3 bases between the two ends. Germline lookup yields CDR1 SEHNR and CDR2 FQNEAQ (reference sequence). The CDR3 is 11 amino acids. The CDR3 protein is CASSLAIEQYF. The CDR3, as DNA: TGTGCCAGCAGCTTAGCTATCGAGCAGTACTTC.

The gene calls are TRBV6-1 and TRBJ1-5; 10 bases align to TRBD1. Trimming took 0 bases from V and 7 from J; bases not matched to a gene: 9. Germline V gene lookup returns CDR1 MNHNS and CDR2 SASEGT. The CDR3 runs 17 residues. CDR3 loop: CASSEAWDRGPRQPQHF. Here the CDR3 DNA reads TGTGCCAGCAGTGAAGCTTGGGACAGGGGCCCGAGACAGCCCCAGCATTTT.

The V call is TRBV3-1 (or the pseudogene TRBV3-2), the J call TRBJ1-1, with D unclear. Per germline, CDR1 LGHDT and CDR2 YNNKEL (reference sequence). The CDR3 loop spans 13 amino acids. Trimming removed 4 bases at V and 0 bases at J, with 6 bases between. The CDR3 nucleotides are TGTGCCAGCAGCCGGAGGTTGAACACTGAAGCTTTCTTT. Its translation: CASSRRLNTEAFF.

This clone was seen a few times. The same CDR3 arises from other DNA sequences in this sample as well. V is TRBV5-1 and J is TRBJ1-1, with D tentatively TRBD1 (6 bases). This CDR3 is built from 12 residues. Germline CDR1 SGHRS, CDR2 YFSETQ. Trimming stripped 0 bases from V and 8 bases from J, with 8 bases between. The CDR3 DNA reads as TGCGCCAGCAGCTTGGAGCAGGGGGAAGCTTTCTTT. Translating it yields CASSLEQGEAFF.

In its sample, this clone was seen a few times. This chain uses TRBV2 with TRBJ1-3; tentative D call: TRBD1 (5 bases). CDR1 is SNHLY and CDR2 is FYNNEI in the germline V gene. The CDR3 runs to 14 residues. V lost 7 bases, J lost 1 base, and 11 bases lay in between. Here the CDR3 reads CASIAGQSGNTIYF. The CDR3 region has the DNA TGTGCCAGCATTGCAGGACAATCTGGAAACACCATATATTTT.

The genes are TRBV11-2 and TRBJ2-3; D is uncertain. The CDR3 consists of 16 residues. Trimming removed 5 bases from V and 0 bases from J, with 15 bases in between. Germline V gene sequence: CDR1 SGHAT, CDR2 FQNNGV. Here the CDR3 DNA reads TGTGCCAGCAGCATAAGACTTTACCCTAGCACAGATACGCAGTATTTT. It yields the protein CASSIRLYPSTDTQYF.

The chain uses TRBV7-8 and TRBJ2-7; a possible D gene is TRBD2 (6 bases). The CDR3 consists of 18 residues. The ends were cut back, 5 bases at V and 6 bases at J, with 29 bases in the middle. The germline V gene encodes CDR1 SGHVS and CDR2 FQNEAQ. Here the CDR3 reads CASSRYLSWTTEPPEQYF. CDR3 nucleotide sequence: TGTGCCAGCAGCCGGTACCTGAGTTGGACTACCGAACCCCCCGAGCAGTACTTC.

This clone has a handful of counts. V gene TRBV19 combines with J gene TRBJ1-6; maybe TRBD1 (6 bases). This CDR3 region has 15 residues. Germline assignment: CDR1 LNHDA and CDR2 SQIVND (reference sequence). V gave up 10 bases and J gave up 7 bases, with 20 bases separating them. CDR3 amino acids: CATAIREGGNSPLHF. CDR3 bases: TGTGCCACCGCCATACGGGAGGGGGGCAATTCACCCCTCCACTTT.

V usage is TRBV11-2 and J usage is TRBJ2-1, with D perhaps TRBD2 (5 bases). Deletions cut 3 bases from V and 4 bases from J, with 13 bases between. The germline gives CDR1 SGHAT, CDR2 FQNNGV. The CDR3 loop spans 15 amino acids. The CDR3 nucleotides read TGTGCCAGCAGCTTGGAGCGGAGTGGGTACAATGAGCAGTTCTTC. Its protein is CASSLERSGYNEQFF.

V usage is TRBV5-4 and J usage is TRBJ2-1, with 8 bases identical to TRBD2. The V gene's germline CDR1 is SGHNT and CDR2 YYREEE (reference sequence). CDR3 size: 19 residues. Trimming took 4 bases from V and 3 from J; bases not matched to a gene: 18. The DNA for the CDR3 is TGTGCCAGCAGCCGGGGGGGAGGCGGGTCTCAACTAATCTACAATGAGCAGTTCTTC. It translates to CASSRGGGGSQLIYNEQFF.

This chain connects TRBV18 to TRBJ1-3; D remains ambiguous. Trimming removed 3 bases at V and 2 bases at J, with 20 bases between. The CDR3 has 18 amino acids. Looked up from germline, CDR1 is KGHSH and CDR2 is LQKENI. CDR3 protein: CASSPTIPFPGTGNTIYF. CDR3 coding DNA: TGTGCCAGCTCACCTACCATACCATTCCCGGGGACTGGAAACACCATATATTTT.

This clone has just one count. The J gene is TRBJ2-2, the V gene TRBV18, with unresolved D. V lost 4 bases and J lost 2, with 20 bases in between. Germline lookup yields CDR1 KGHSH and CDR2 LQKENI. The CDR3 totals 18 residues. The CDR3 nucleotides read TGTGCCAGCTCACTCCCGGGTCTGCGAGACCTCAACACCGGGGAGCTGTTTTTT. As protein: CASSLPGLRDLNTGELFF.

The V call is TRBV5-4, the J call TRBJ1-4; tentative D call: TRBD1 (6 bases). Trimming removed 4 bases from V and 6 bases from J, with 16 bases in between. The germline V gene encodes CDR1 SGHNT and CDR2 YYREEE (reference sequence). There are 15 residues in the CDR3. This CDR3 is CASSASTGPDEKLFF. For the CDR3, the DNA is TGTGCCAGCAGCGCAAGTACAGGGCCCGATGAAAAACTGTTTTTT.

V is TRBV19 and J is TRBJ2-7, with TRBD1 identical over 7 bases. The CDR3 sequence is 13 residues long. J gave up 4 bases and V 2 bases, and 2 bases lay outside the gene matches. Germline V CDR1 and CDR2: LNHDA, SQIVND (reference sequence). In DNA, the CDR3 is TGTGCCAGTAGTATAAGGGGGCCGTACGAGCAGTACTTC. Translating it yields CASSIRGPYEQYF.

This chain joins TRBV30 and TRBJ1-3, with no clear D. There are 14 residues in the CDR3. V was shortened by 4 bases and J by 0 bases, with 10 bases between the two germline ends. CDR1 and CDR2 (germline): GTSNPN, SVGIG (reference sequence). In nucleotides, the CDR3 is TGTGCCTGGATTGTCAGAGGCTCTGGAAACACCATATATTTT. This codes for CAWIVRGSGNTIYF.

This clone is a singleton in its sample. The chain is built from TRBV6-5 and TRBJ2-1; 7 bases match TRBD1. The V gene end was trimmed by 6 bases and the J gene end by 4 bases; junction bases not matched to a gene: 9. This CDR3 region has 15 residues. Germline CDR1 is MNHEY and CDR2 is SVGAGI. CDR3 in amino acids: CASSPGTAKYNEQFF. The DNA for the CDR3 is TGTGCCAGCAGCCCCGGGACAGCGAAGTACAATGAGCAGTTCTTC.

The chain uses TRBV19 and TRBJ1-2, with D possibly matching TRBD1 (5 bases). CDR3 length: 15 amino acids. The ends were cut back, 4 bases at V and 4 bases at J, with 16 bases in the middle. Germline CDR1 and CDR2: LNHDA and SQIVND (reference sequence). CDR3: CASSSRDGGPYGYTF. The CDR3, as DNA: TGTGCCAGTAGTAGCCGGGACGGAGGGCCCTATGGCTACACCTTC.